The rows below give T cell receptor beta chains drawn from one sample of a study of technical replicates of blood from several donors. Produced via immunoSEQ multiplex PCR; TCRdb's table is partial and in-frame only. Seen here are over 50,000 clones, roughly 97% observed once, and the top ten hold over 0.15%. Sequenced material: T cells isolated from PBMCs. Receptor source: a human donor in good health. Each CDR3 is given with its conserved first and last residue. A D gene is named only where the DNA matches it firmly.

CDR3: CASRQNQWDIGTGNTIYF; DNA: TGTGCCAGTAGACAAAACCAGTGGGACATCGGAACTGGAAACACCATATATTTT; D: .; V: TRBV19; J: TRBJ1-3
CDR3: CASSIDSGKLNQPQHF; DNA: TGTGCCAGTAGTATAGACTCAGGGAAACTCAATCAGCCCCAGCATTTT; D: .; V: TRBV19; J: TRBJ1-5
CDR3: CASSRTGDEKLFF; DNA: TGTGCCAGCAGCCGGACAGGGGATGAAAAACTGTTTTTT; D: TRBD1; V: TRBV5-4; J: TRBJ1-4
CDR3: CSIAGTGVPSSYNEQFF; DNA: TGCAGCATTGCCGGGACAGGGGTCCCCTCCTCCTACAATGAGCAGTTCTTC; D: TRBD1; V: TRBV29-1; J: TRBJ2-1
CDR3: CAISDSTGPEEKLFF; DNA: TGTGCCATCAGTGACTCGACAGGCCCGGAGGAAAAACTGTTTTTT; D: .; V: TRBV10-3; J: TRBJ1-4
CDR3: CASSVGGWSGNEQFF; DNA: TGTGCCAGCAGCGTAGGAGGATGGAGCGGCAATGAGCAGTTCTTC; D: .; V: TRBV9; J: TRBJ2-1
CDR3: CASSPNRRQLKSYEAFF; DNA: TGCGCCAGCAGCCCAAATCGTAGACAGCTTAAGAGCTACGAAGCTTTCTTT; D: .; V: TRBV4-1; J: TRBJ1-1
CDR3: CASSGNRGDEKLFF; DNA: TGTGCCAGCAGTGGCAACAGGGGGGATGAAAAACTGTTTTTT; D: TRBD1; V: TRBV2; J: TRBJ1-4
CDR3: CASSGGDLWSYEQYF; DNA: TGTGCCAGCAGTGGGGGGGACCTTTGGTCCTACGAGCAGTACTTC; D: .; V: TRBV6-1; J: TRBJ2-7
CDR3: CASSAGYEQYF; DNA: TGTGCCAGCAGTGCCGGGTACGAGCAGTACTTC; D: .; V: TRBV2; J: TRBJ2-7
CDR3: CASSDTLRTGVLAESYEQYF; DNA: TGTGCCAGCAGTGACACCTTAAGGACAGGGGTACTAGCGGAGTCCTACGAGCAGTACTTC; D: .; V: TRBV6-1; J: TRBJ2-7
CDR3: CAISESLAGGMEQFF; DNA: TGTGCCATCAGTGAATCCCTAGCGGGGGGTATGGAGCAGTTCTTC; D: TRBD2; V: TRBV10-3; J: TRBJ2-1